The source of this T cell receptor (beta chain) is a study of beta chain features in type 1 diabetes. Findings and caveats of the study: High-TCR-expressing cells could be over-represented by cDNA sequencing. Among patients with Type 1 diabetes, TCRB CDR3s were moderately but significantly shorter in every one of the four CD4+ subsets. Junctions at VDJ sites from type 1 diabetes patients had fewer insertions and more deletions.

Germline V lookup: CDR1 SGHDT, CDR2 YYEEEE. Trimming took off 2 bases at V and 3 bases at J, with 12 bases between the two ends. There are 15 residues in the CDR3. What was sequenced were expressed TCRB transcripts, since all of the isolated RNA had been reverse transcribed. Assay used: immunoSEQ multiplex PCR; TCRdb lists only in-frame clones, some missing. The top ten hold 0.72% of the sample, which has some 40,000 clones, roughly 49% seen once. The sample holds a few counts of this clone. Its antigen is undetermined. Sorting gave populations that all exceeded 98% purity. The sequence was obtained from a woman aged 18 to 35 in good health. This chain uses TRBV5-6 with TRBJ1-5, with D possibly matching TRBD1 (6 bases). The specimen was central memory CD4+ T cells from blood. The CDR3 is CASSFSGALNQPQHF. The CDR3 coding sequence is TGTGCCAGCAGCTTTTCAGGGGCCCTCAATCAGCCCCAGCATTTT.